Listed below are T cell receptor beta chains from one sample, sequenced in a study of T cells in Graves' hyperthyroidism and ophthalmopathy. TCRdb re-called the multiplex PCR reads with MiXCR, one entry per CDR3 protein. The repertoire holds approximately 600,000 distinct CDR3 sequences, with over 12% as singletons. The sample taken for sequencing was blood. These receptors all stem from a woman between 40 and 55 years old with Graves' ophthalmopathy. Both conserved end residues are part of each CDR3. A D gene is named only where the DNA matches it firmly. Clone sizes are given selectively: once, few, many, or a class where the clone is expanded.

v_gene	d_gene	abundance	j_gene	CDR3nt	CDR3aa
TRBV20-1	NA	few	TRBJ2-5	TGCAGTGTACAAAGAGCGGGAGAGACCCAGTACTTC	CSVQRAGETQYF
TRBV6-2/TRBV6-3	TRBD1	many	TRBJ1-1	TGTGCCAGCATCCAGCGGGCAGGGGGTGTGAACACTGAAGCTTTCTTT	CASIQRAGGVNTEAFF
TRBV30	NA	NA	TRBJ2-5	TGTGCCTGGAGTTCCCTTAAGTCGCGACAAGAGACCCAGTACTTC	CAWSSLKSRQETQYF
TRBV28	TRBD1	NA	TRBJ2-7	TGTGCCACCACGGATATAACCGGGACAGGGGATGTTGAGCAGTACTTC	CATTDITGTGDVEQYF
TRBV2	NA	NA	TRBJ2-5	TGTGCCAGCAGTGATGGCCCGCCCGAGACCCAGTACTTC	CASSDGPPETQYF
TRBV6-1	NA	many	TRBJ1-6	TGTGCCAGCAGTCTTACAGGGTCCTATAATTCACCCCTCCACTTT	CASSLTGSYNSPLHF
TRBV2	NA	many	TRBJ2-2	TGTGCCAGCAGTGGGTTTAGCGAGAACACCGGGGAGCTGTTTTTT	CASSGFSENTGELFF
TRBV7-3	NA	NA	TRBJ1-5	TGTGCCAGCAGCTTAAGGGCGGCCGGGCTACCCACCGCCAATCAGACCCAGCATTTT	CASSLRAAGLPTANQTQHF
TRBV20-1	TRBD2	many	TRBJ2-5	TGCAGTGCTAGCCTAGGTCCCGGGAGGTTCGAGACCCAGTACTTC	CSASLGPGRFETQYF
TRBV19	TRBD1	few	TRBJ2-2	TGTGCCAGTAACGGGCAGGGGGAGACCGGGGAGCTGTTTTTT	CASNGQGETGELFF
TRBV7-2	NA	many	TRBJ1-1	TGTGCCAGCAGCCCCGTGAACATGAACACTGAAGCTTTCTTT	CASSPVNMNTEAFF
TRBV6-5	TRBD2	NA	TRBJ2-7	TGTGCCAGCAGTCACTCGCCGTCTAGCGGTATCCAGCAGTACTTC	CASSHSPSSGIQQYF
TRBV24-1	NA	many	TRBJ1-1	TGTGCCACCAGTGGCCCAAGGGACCGAATGAACACTGAAGCTTTCTTT	CATSGPRDRMNTEAFF
TRBV11-3	TRBD2	many	TRBJ2-2	TGTGCCAGCAGCTTAGGCCCTAGCGGACACACCGGGGAGCTGTTTTTT	CASSLGPSGHTGELFF
TRBV20-1	NA	once	TRBJ2-7	TGCAGTGCCAGCGAAGGACGGATCTACGAGCAGTACTTC	CSASEGRIYEQYF
TRBV29-1	TRBD2	many	TRBJ2-7	TGCAGCGTTAGGACTAGCCTCAGGTACGAGCAGTACTTC	CSVRTSLRYEQYF
TRBV28	NA	many	TRBJ1-1	TGTGCCAGCAGTAGATTTGCCGAGCTGAACACTGAAGCTTTCTTT	CASSRFAELNTEAFF
TRBV7-9	TRBD1	once	TRBJ2-5	TGTGCCAGCAGGGGGGGACAGGGATTCGAGACCCAGTACTTC	CASRGGQGFETQYF
TRBV20-1	NA	many	TRBJ1-1	TGCAGTGCCGCTCGGGACGGGGAACTGAACACTGAAGCTTTCTTT	CSAARDGELNTEAFF